The present T cell receptor (beta chain) was sequenced within a study of T-cell memory formation after mild COVID-19. Findings and limits, study-wide: Cross-reactive memory apparently joined, as some responding clones appeared in pre-infection memory. Researchers report contracting CD4+ clones mostly in CM and EM, with CD8+ clones in EMRA.

Worth noting for this clonotype: Its target is unknown.

The germline V and J ends were trimmed by 6 bases and 1 base, with 12 bases remaining between them. CDR1 SQVTM and CDR2 ANQGSEA come from the germline V gene. CDR3 length: 13 residues. A single record per CDR3 protein comes from TCRdb applying MiXCR to the 5' RACE reads. Of roughly 100,000 distinct CDR3 sequences listed, approximately 15% are singletons. Sequencing was performed on PBMCs or a T cell subset sorted from them (not recorded which). This TCR derives from an adult woman who had mild COVID-19 (a few samples of this study predate the infection). Cell type and time point are not known. The rearrangement links TRBV29-1 to TRBJ1-1; D possibly corresponds to TRBD1 (5 bases). The CDR3 protein is CSVRDGANTEAFF. The CDR3 DNA is TGCAGCGTGAGGGACGGAGCGAACACTGAAGCTTTCTTT.